This T cell receptor (beta chain) emerged from a study of T cells in localized non-small cell lung cancer. Measured with immunoSEQ multiplex PCR; TCRdb has only the in-frame clones, and not every one. The table has 12,000 or so clones, around 80% seen once; the top ten hold 15% to 20%. General study findings and limits: Adjacent lung was found to contain a median about 60 of the top 100 tumor clones. Investigators sequenced only a single tumor region, leaving heterogeneity possible. With higher T cell density in blood came longer overall survival. The highest T cell clonality was in uninvolved adjacent lung, above tumor.

V gave up 4 bases and J gave up 0 bases, with 8 bases separating them. The CDR3 is 15 residues long. Per germline, CDR1 SGHRS and CDR2 YFSETQ. Turning to this clone: Antigen specificity is unknown.

The V and J genes are TRBV5-1 and TRBJ2-6, with D uncertain. This specimen consisted of peripheral blood, obtained before any cancer treatment. The clonotype originates from a male donor aged 60 or over with stage I lung adenocarcinoma. The CDR3 nucleotides read TGCGCCAGCAGCCCTACCGGCTCTGGGGCCAACGTCCTGACTTTC. This encodes CASSPTGSGANVLTF.